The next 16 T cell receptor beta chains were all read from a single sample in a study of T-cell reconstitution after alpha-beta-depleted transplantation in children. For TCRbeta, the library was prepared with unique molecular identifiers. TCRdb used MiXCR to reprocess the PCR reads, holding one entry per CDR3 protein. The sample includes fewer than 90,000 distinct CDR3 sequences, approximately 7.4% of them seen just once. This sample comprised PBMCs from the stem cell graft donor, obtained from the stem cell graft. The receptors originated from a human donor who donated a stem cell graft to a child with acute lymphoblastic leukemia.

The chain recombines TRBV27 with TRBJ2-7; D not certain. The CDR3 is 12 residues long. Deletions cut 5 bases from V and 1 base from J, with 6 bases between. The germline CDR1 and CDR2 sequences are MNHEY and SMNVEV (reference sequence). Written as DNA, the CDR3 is TGTGCCAGCAGTGGCAGTTCCTACGAGCAGTACTTC. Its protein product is CASSGSSYEQYF.

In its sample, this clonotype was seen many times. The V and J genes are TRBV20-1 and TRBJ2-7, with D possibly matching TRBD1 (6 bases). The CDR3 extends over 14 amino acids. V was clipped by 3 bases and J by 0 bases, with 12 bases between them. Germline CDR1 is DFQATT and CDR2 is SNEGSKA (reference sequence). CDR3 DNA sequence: TGCAGTGCTAGTTCTCCAGGGGTCTCCTACGAGCAGTACTTC. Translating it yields CSASSPGVSYEQYF.

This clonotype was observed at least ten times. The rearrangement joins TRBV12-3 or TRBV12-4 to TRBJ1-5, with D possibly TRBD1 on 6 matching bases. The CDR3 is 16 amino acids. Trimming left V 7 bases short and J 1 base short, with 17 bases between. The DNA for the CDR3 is TGTGCCAGCACCGCCCAGGGGACGGGGAGCAATCAGCCCCAGCATTTT. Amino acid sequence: CASTAQGTGSNQPQHF.

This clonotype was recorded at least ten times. The DNA of the CDR3 is TGCGCCAGCAGCGGCGGGACAATGTCCACTGAAGCTTTCTTT. Protein sequence: CASSGGTMSTEAFF. This sequence joins TRBV5-1 and TRBJ1-1, with a tentative D call TRBD1 (6 bases). Germline V gives CDR1 SGHRS, CDR2 YFSETQ. V was cut by 4 bases and J by 4 bases, with 14 bases left in between. The CDR3 has 14 residues.

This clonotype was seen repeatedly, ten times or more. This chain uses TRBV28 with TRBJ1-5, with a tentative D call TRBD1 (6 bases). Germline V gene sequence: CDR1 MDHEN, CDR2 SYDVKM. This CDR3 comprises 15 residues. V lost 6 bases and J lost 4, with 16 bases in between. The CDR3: CASRPDSPTNQPQHF. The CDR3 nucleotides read TGTGCCAGCAGGCCGGACAGTCCTACTAATCAGCCCCAGCATTTT.

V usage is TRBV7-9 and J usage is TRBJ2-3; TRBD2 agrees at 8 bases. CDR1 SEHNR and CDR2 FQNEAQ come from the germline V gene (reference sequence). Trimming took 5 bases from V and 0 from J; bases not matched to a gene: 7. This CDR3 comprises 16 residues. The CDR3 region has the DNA TGTGCCAGCAGCCCCCAAGCGGGGGCCAGCACAGATACGCAGTATTTT. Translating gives CASSPQAGASTDTQYF.

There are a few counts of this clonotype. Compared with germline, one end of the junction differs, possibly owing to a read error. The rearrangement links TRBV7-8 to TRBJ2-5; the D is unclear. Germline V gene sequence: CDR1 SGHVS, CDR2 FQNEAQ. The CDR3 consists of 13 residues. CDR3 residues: CAISLVVFETQYF. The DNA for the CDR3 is TGTGCCATCAGCTTAGTGGTGTTTGAGACCCAGTACTTC.

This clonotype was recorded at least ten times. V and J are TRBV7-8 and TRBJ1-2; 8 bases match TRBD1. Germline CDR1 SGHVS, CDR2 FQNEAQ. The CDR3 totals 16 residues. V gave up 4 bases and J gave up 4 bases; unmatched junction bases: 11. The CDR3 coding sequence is TGTGCCAGCAGCTGGGGGGCGGACAGGGTAACCTATGGCTACACCTTC. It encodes CASSWGADRVTYGYTF.

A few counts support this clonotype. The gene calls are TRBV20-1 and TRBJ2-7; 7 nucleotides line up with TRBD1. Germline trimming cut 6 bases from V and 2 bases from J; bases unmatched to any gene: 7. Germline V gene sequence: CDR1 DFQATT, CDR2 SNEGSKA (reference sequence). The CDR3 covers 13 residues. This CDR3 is CSAMSDRAYEQYF. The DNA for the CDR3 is TGCAGTGCCATGAGTGACAGGGCCTACGAGCAGTACTTC.

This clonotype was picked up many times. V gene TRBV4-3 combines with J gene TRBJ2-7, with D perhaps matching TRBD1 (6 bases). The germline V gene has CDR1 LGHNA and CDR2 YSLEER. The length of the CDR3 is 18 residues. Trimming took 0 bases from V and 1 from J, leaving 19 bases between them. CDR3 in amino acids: CASSQEHPSGELSYEQYF. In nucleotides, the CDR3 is TGCGCCAGCAGCCAAGAGCACCCCTCAGGGGAATTATCCTACGAGCAGTACTTC.

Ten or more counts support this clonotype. Written as DNA, the CDR3 is TGCAGCGTTGGAGGGCGTCTGAACACTGAAGCTTTCTTT. Protein: CSVGGRLNTEAFF. The chain uses TRBV29-1 and TRBJ1-1; D not resolved. Per germline, CDR1 SQVTM and CDR2 ANQGSEA. CDR3 length: 13 amino acids. The V and J ends lost 4 bases and 0 bases respectively, with 9 bases between them.

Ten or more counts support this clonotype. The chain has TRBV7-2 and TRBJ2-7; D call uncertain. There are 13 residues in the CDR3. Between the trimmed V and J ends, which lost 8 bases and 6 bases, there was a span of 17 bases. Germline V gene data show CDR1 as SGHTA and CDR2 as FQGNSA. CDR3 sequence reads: CASDLLGRGEQYF. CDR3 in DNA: TGTGCCAGCGATCTATTAGGGCGAGGCGAGCAGTACTTC.

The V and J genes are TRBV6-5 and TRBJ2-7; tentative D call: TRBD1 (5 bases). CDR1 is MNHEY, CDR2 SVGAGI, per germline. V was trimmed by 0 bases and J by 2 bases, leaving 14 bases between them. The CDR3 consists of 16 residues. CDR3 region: CASSYSLAGLTYEQYF. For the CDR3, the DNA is TGTGCCAGCAGTTACTCCCTGGCAGGGTTAACCTACGAGCAGTACTTC.

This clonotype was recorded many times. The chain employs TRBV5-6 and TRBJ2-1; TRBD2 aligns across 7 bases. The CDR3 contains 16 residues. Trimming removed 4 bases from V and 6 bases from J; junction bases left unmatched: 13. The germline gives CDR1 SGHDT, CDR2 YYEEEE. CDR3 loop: CASSPLKRGLANEQFF. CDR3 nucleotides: TGTGCCAGCAGCCCCCTAAAGCGGGGACTGGCCAATGAGCAGTTCTTC.

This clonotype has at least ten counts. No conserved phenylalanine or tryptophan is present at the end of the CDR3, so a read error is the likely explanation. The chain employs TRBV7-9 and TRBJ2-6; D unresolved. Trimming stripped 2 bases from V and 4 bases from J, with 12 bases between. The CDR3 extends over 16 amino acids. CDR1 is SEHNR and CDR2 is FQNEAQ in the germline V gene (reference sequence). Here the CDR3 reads CASSLLAGSGANVLTS. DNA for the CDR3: TGTGCCAGCAGCTTACTGGCCGGGTCCGGGGCCAACGTCCTGACTTCC.

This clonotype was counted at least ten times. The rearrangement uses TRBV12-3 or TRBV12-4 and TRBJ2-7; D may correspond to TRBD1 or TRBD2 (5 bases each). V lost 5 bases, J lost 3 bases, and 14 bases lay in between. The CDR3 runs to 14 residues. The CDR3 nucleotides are TGTGCCAGCAGTATTACTAGTGGGGGCTACGAGCAGTACTTC. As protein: CASSITSGGYEQYF.